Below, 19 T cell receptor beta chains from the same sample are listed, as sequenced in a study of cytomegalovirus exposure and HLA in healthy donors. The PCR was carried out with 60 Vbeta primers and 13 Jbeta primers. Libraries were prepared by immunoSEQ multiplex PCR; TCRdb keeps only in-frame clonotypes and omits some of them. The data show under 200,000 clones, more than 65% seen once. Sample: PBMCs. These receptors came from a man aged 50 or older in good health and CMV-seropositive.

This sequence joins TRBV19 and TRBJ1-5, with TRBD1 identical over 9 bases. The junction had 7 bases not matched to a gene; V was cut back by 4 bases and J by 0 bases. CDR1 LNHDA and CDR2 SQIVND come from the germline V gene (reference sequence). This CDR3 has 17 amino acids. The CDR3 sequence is CASSTRGTGNSNQPQHF. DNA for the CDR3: TGTGCCAGTAGTACACGAGGGACAGGGAATAGCAATCAGCCCCAGCATTTT. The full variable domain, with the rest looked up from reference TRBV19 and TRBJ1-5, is DGGITQSPKYLFRKEGQNVTLSCEQNLNHDAMYWYRQDPGQGLRLIYYSQIVNDFQKGDIAEGYSVSREKKESFPLTVTSAQKNPTAFYLCASSTRGTGNSNQPQHFGDGTRLSIL.

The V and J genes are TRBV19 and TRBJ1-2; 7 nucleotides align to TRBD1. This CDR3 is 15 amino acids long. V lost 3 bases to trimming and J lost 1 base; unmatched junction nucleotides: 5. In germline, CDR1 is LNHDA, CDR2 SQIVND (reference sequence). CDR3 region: CASSIGDRINYGYTF. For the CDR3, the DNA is TGTGCCAGTAGTATTGGGGACAGAATTAACTATGGCTACACCTTC.

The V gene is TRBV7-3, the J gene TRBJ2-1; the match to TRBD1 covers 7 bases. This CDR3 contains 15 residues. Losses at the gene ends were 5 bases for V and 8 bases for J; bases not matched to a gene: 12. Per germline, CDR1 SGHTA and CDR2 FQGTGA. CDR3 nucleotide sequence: TGTGCCAGCAGCGCACAGGGGATCCGGTCAGATGAGCAGTTCTTC. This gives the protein CASSAQGIRSDEQFF.

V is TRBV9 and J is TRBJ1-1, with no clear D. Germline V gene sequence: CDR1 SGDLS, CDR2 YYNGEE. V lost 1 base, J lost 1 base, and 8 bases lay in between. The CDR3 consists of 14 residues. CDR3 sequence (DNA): TGTGCCAGCAGCGTAAGTACAGAGAACACTGAAGCTTTCTTT. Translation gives CASSVSTENTEAFF.

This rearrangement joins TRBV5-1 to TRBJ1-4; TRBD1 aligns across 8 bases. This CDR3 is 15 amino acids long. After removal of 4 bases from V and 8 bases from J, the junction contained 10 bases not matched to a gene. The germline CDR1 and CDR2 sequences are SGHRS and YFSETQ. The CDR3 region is CASSPSGTGNEKLFF. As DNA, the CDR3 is TGCGCCAGCAGCCCTTCCGGGACAGGAAACGAAAAACTGTTTTTT.

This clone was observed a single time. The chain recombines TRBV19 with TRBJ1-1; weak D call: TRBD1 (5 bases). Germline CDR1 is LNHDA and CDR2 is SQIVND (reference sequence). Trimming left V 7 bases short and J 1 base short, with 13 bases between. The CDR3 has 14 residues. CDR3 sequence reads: CASTMGQQNTEAFF. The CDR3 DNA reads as TGTGCCAGTACCATGGGGCAGCAGAACACTGAAGCTTTCTTT.

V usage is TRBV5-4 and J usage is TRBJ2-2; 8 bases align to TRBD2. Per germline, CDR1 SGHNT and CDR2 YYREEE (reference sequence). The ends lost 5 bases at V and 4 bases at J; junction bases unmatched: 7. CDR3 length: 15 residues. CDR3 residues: CASRTGLDTTGELFF. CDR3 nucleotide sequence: TGTGCCAGCAGAACGGGACTAGACACCACCGGGGAGCTGTTTTTT. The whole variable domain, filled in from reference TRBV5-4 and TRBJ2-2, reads ETGVTQSPTHLIKTRGQQVTLRCSSQSGHNTVSWYQQALGQGPQFIFQYYREEENGRGNFPPRFSGLQFPNYSSELNVNALELDDSALYLCASRTGLDTTGELFFGEGSRLTVL.

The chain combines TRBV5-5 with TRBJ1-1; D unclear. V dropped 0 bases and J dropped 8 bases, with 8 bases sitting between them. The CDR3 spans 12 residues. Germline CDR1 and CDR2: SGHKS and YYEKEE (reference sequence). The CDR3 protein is CASSLVTEEAFF. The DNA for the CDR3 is TGTGCCAGCAGCTTGGTCACGGAGGAAGCTTTCTTT.

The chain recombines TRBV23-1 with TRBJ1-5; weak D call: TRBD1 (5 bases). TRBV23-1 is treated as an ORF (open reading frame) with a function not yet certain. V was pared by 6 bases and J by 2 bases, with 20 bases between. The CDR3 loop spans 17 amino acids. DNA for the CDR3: TGCGCCAGCAGCCTAAGGGGAGGGGAAATTCGCAATCAGCCCCAGCATTTT. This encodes CASSLRGGEIRNQPQHF.

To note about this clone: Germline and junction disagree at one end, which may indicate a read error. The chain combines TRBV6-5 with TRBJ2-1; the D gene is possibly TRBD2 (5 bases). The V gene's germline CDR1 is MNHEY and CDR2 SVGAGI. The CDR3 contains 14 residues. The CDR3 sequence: CASSDSGMYNEQFF. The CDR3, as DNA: TGTGCCAGCAGTGACTCCGGGATGTACAATGAGCAGTTCTTC.

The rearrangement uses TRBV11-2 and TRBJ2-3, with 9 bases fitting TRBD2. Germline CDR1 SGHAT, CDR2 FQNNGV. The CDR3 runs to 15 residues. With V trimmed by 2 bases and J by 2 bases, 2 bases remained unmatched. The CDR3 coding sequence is TGTGCCAGCAGCTTACTAGCGGGAATCACAGATACGCAGTATTTT. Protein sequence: CASSLLAGITDTQYF. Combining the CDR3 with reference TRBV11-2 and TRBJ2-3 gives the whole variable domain EAGVAQSPRYKIIEKRQSVAFWCNPISGHATLYWYQQILGQGPKLLIQFQNNGVVDDSQLPKDRFSAERLKGVDSTLKIQPAKLEDSAVYLCASSLLAGITDTQYFGPGTRLTVL.

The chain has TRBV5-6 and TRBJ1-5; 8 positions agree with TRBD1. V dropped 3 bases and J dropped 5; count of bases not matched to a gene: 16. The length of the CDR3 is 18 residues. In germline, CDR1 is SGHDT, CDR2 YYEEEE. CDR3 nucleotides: TGTGCCAGCAGCTCCCCGGACAGGGTTCGCGACGAGGATCAGCCCCAGCATTTT. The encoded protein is CASSSPDRVRDEDQPQHF. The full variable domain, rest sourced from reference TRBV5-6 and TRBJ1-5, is DAGVTQSPTHLIKTRGQQVTLRCSPKSGHDTVSWYQQALGQGPQFIFQYYEEEERQRGNFPDRFSGHQFPNYSSELNVNALLLGDSALYLCASSSPDRVRDEDQPQHFGDGTRLSIL.

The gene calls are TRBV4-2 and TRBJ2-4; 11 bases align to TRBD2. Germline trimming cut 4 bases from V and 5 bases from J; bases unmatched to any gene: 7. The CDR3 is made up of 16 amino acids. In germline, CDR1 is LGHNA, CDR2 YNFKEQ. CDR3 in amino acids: CASSRLAGGGENIQYF. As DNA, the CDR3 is TGTGCCAGCAGCCGCCTAGCGGGGGGTGGGGAAAACATTCAGTACTTC.

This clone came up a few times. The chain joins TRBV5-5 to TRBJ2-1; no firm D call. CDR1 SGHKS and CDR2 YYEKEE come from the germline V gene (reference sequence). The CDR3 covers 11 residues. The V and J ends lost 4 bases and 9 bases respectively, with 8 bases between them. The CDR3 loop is CASSATAEQFF. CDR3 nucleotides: TGTGCCAGCAGCGCTACTGCTGAGCAGTTCTTC.

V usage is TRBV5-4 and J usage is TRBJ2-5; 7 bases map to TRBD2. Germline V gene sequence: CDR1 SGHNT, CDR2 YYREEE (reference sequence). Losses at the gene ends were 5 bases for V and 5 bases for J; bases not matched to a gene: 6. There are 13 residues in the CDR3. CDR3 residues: CASSPGGSETQYF. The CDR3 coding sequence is TGTGCCAGCAGTCCCGGGGGGTCGGAGACCCAGTACTTC. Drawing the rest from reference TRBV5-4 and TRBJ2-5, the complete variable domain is ETGVTQSPTHLIKTRGQQVTLRCSSQSGHNTVSWYQQALGQGPQFIFQYYREEENGRGNFPPRFSGLQFPNYSSELNVNALELDDSALYLCASSPGGSETQYFGPGTRLLVL.

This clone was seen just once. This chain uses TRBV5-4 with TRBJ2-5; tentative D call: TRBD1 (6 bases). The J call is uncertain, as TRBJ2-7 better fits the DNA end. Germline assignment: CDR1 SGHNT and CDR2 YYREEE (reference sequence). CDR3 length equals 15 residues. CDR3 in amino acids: CASSIPGHEAYEQYF. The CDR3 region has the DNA TGTGCCAGCAGTATTCCGGGACATGAAGCCTACGAGCAGTACTTC.

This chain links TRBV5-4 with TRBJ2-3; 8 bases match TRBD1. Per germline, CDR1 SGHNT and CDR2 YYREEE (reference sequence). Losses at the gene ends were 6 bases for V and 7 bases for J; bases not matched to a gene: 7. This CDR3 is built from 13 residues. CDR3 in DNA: TGTGCCAGCACCGGACAGGGTCCGAATACGCAGTATTTT. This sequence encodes CASTGQGPNTQYF.

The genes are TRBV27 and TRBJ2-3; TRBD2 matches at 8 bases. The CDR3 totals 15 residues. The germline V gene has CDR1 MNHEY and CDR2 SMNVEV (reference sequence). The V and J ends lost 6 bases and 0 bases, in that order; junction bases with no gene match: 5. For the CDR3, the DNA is TGTGCCAGCAGCCTTAGCGGGGTTAGCACAGATACGCAGTATTTT. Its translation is CASSLSGVSTDTQYF.

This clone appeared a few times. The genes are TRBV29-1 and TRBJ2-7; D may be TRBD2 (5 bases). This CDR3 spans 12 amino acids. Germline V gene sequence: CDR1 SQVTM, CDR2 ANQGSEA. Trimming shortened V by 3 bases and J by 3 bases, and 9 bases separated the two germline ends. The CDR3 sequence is CSVEEDRYEQYF. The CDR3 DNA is TGCAGCGTTGAGGAGGATCGCTACGAGCAGTACTTC.